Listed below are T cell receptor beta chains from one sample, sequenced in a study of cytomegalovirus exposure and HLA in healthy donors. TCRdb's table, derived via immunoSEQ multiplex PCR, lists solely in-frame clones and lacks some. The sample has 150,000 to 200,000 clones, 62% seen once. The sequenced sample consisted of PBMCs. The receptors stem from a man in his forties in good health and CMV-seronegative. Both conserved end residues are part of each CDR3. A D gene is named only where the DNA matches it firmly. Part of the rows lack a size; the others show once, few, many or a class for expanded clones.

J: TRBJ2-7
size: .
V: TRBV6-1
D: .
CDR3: CASSVERSSYEQYF
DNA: TGTGCCAGCAGTGTAGAGCGGAGCTCCTACGAGCAGTACTTC

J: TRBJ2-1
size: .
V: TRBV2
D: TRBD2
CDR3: CASSGAGLAGGGDEQFF
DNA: TGTGCCAGCAGTGGGGCGGGACTAGCGGGAGGGGGCGATGAGCAGTTCTTC

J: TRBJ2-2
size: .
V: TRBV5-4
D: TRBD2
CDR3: CASSLTSGSPGELFF
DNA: TGTGCCAGCAGCTTGACTAGCGGGAGCCCCGGGGAGCTGTTTTTT

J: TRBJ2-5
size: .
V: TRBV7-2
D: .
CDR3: CASRGTGEVVRETQYF
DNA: TGTGCCAGCAGGGGTACAGGGGAGGTTGTAAGAGAGACCCAGTACTTC

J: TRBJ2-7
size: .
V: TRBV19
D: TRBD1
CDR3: CASASTGGRYEQYF
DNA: TGTGCCAGTGCCTCTACAGGGGGTAGGTACGAGCAGTACTTC

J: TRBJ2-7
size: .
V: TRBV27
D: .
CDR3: CASRGSLGYEQYF
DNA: TGTGCCAGCAGGGGGAGTCTTGGGTACGAGCAGTACTTC

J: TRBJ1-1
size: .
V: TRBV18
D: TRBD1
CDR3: CASSREDRGNAEAFF
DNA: TGTGCCAGCTCGCGGGAGGACAGGGGAAACGCTGAAGCTTTCTTT

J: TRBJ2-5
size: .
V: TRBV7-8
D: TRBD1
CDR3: CASSRDRPKETQYF
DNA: TGTGCCAGCAGCCGGGACAGACCCAAAGAGACCCAGTACTTC

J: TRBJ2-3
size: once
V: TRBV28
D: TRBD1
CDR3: CASRIDRGETDTQYF
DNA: TGTGCCAGCAGGATAGACAGGGGTGAGACAGATACGCAGTATTTT

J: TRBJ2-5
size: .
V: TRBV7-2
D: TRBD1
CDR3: CASSLVGLAGGETQYF
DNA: TGTGCCAGCAGCTTAGTAGGGCTAGCAGGGGGAGAGACCCAGTACTTC

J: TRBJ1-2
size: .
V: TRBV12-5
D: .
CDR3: CASLRTEGYTF
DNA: TGTGCTAGCCTGAGAACTGAGGGCTACACCTTC